This T cell receptor (beta chain) was sequenced in a study of blood T cell repertoires in COVID-19. Study as a whole: The United States, Italy and Spain provided the acute and convalescent COVID-19 samples. T cells, B-cell-depleted T cells, or PBMCs provided the cDNA or gDNA that served as material.

This clone has a single count. Authors' methods: Estimation of nucleated cell counts was performed using reference gene primer amplification. TCRdb keeps only in-frame clones here, not all; method: immunoSEQ multiplex PCR. V, J and clone size were drawn from that table, and D and trimming were deduced from the DNA. The sample has about 150,000 clones, roughly 90% seen once; the top ten hold over 2%. Material: peripheral blood. This clonotype was sampled from a human donor in a cohort sampled during active COVID-19.

The CDR3 DNA is TGCGCCAGCAGCTTGGGGGACAGGGCCGCTGGCTACACCTTC. Its translation is CASSLGDRAAGYTF. The chain has TRBV5-1 and TRBJ1-2; 9 nucleotides align to TRBD1. Germline CDR1 reads SGHRS; CDR2 reads YFSETQ. With 0 bases clipped from V and 7 bases from J, the junction kept 4 bases outside the gene matches. The CDR3 length is 14 residues.